Sequencing of this T cell receptor (beta chain) was carried out in a study of regulatory T cells. Amplification used 52 TRBV primers and 13 TRBJ primers. TCRdb keeps only in-frame clones here, not all; method: immunoSEQ multiplex PCR. The sample holds over 25,000 clones, around 90% seen once. Overall study findings and caveats: Hydrophobic residues at CDR3 positions 6 and 7 were enriched in conventional CD4+ T cells of CD3G-deficient patients. Regulatory T cells showed the strongest V-J pair restriction and V/J gene skewing among patient repertoires.

At testing, patients were 2 to 39 years old, with reduced naive and increased memory T-cell proportions. Sorting split CD4+ cells into CD25-high CD127-low Tregs and CD25-low CD127-high conventional T cells. On this clone itself: No antigen is known for it.

The V gene's germline CDR1 is MNHEY and CDR2 SVGAGI. There are 11 residues in the CDR3. Trimming shortened V by 6 bases and J by 6 bases, and 9 bases separated the two germline ends. The sequence derives from a person under 35 with CD3G deficiency. V usage is TRBV6-5 and J usage is TRBJ2-7; possibly TRBD1 for D (5 bases). Sequencing was done on a sample of conventional CD4+ T cells sorted from blood. CDR3 sequence (DNA): TGTGCCAGCAGGCAGGGTGGCGAGCAGTACTTC. Encoded protein: CASRQGGEQYF.